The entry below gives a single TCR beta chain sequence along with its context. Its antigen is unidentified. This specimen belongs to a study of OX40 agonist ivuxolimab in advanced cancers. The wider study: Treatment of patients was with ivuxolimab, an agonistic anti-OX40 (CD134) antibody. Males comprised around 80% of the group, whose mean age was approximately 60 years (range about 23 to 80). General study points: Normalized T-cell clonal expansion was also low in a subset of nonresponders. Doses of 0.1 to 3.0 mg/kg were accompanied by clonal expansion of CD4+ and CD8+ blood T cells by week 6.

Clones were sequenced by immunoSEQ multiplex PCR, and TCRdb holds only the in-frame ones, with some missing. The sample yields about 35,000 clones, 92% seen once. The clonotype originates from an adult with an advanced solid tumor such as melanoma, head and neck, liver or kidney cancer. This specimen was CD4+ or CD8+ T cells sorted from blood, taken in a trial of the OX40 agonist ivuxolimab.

CDR3 in amino acids: CASSQTTEGSRYGYTF. CDR3 DNA: TGCGCCAGCAGCCAAACGACAGAGGGATCGCGCTATGGCTACACCTTC. The chain is built from TRBV4-1 and TRBJ1-2; a weak D match, TRBD1 (5 bases). Deletions cut 2 bases from V and 4 bases from J, with 17 bases between. The CDR3 covers 16 residues. The V gene's germline CDR1 is MGHRA and CDR2 YSYEKL.